Listed here are 30 T cell receptor beta chains from one sample, sequenced in a study of lymphopenia after photon versus proton radiotherapy. Sequenced by immunoSEQ multiplex PCR; TCRdb stores in-frame clones only, minus some. The repertoire consists of 14,000 or so clones, with 82% occurring once and the leading ten covering 25% to 30%. Sequences were derived from peripheral blood, sampled from a patient treated with photon-based radiotherapy. These TCRs come from a man in his fifties or sixties with gastric cancer.

The chain joins TRBV6-1 to TRBJ2-4; 7 bases line up with TRBD1. The V gene end was trimmed by 3 bases and the J gene end by 0 bases; junction bases not matched to a gene: 5. CDR1 is MNHNS and CDR2 is SASEGT in the germline V gene. The CDR3 runs 16 residues. CDR3 sequence: CASSEGQILAKNIQYF. The CDR3 nucleotides read TGTGCCAGCAGTGAGGGACAGATTCTAGCCAAAAACATTCAGTACTTC.

The gene calls are TRBV4-3 and TRBJ2-6; D unresolved. Trimming stripped 0 bases from V and 0 bases from J, with 18 bases between. The germline CDR1 and CDR2 sequences are LGHNA and YSLEER. The CDR3 sequence is 20 residues long. Written as DNA, the CDR3 is TGCGCCAGCAGCCAAGATCTGGGCATCTCTTCTCTCTCTGGGGCCAACGTCCTGACTTTC. The encoded protein is CASSQDLGISSLSGANVLTF.

The V call is TRBV10-2, the J call TRBJ2-3; the match to TRBD2 covers 9 bases. Germline V gene lookup returns CDR1 WSHSY and CDR2 SAAADI. V lost 4 bases and J lost 1; bases outside the gene matches: 6. This CDR3 comprises 16 residues. This CDR3 is CASSGARLAGTDTQYF. In DNA form, the CDR3 reads TGCGCCAGCAGTGGCGCCCGACTAGCGGGCACAGATACGCAGTATTTT.

The chain has TRBV5-1 and TRBJ1-1; D call uncertain. V was cut by 0 bases and J by 2 bases, with 8 bases left in between. CDR1 SGHRS and CDR2 YFSETQ come from the germline V gene. The CDR3 sequence is 14 residues long. The CDR3 bases are TGCGCCAGCAGCTTGGGACACCTAAACACTGAAGCTTTCTTT. Its protein is CASSLGHLNTEAFF.

The chain links TRBV5-1 to TRBJ2-3; D is undetermined. This CDR3 has 13 residues. Germline values: CDR1 SGHRS, CDR2 YFSETQ. The germline V and J ends were trimmed by 1 base and 3 bases, with 6 bases remaining between them. The CDR3 DNA follows: TGCGCCAGCAGCTTGCCTCAGACAGATACGCAGTATTTT. Translation gives CASSLPQTDTQYF. Combining the CDR3 with reference TRBV5-1 and TRBJ2-3 gives the whole variable domain KAGVTQTPRYLIKTRGQQVTLSCSPISGHRSVSWYQQTPGQGLQFLFEYFSETQRNKGNFPGRFSGRQFSNSRSEMNVSTLELGDSALYLCASSLPQTDTQYFGPGTRLTVL.

The chain has TRBV9 and TRBJ2-3, with TRBD2 identical over 11 bases. Germline CDR1 SGDLS, CDR2 YYNGEE. The V gene end was trimmed by 1 base and the J gene end by 2 bases; junction bases not matched to a gene: 9. This CDR3 is built from 18 residues. The CDR3 loop reads CASSVTSGGPVTTDTQYF. The DNA of the CDR3 is TGTGCCAGCAGCGTAACTAGCGGGGGCCCAGTCACCACAGATACGCAGTATTTT. Full variable domain (missing parts from reference TRBV9 and TRBJ2-3): DSGVTQTPKHLITATGQRVTLRCSPRSGDLSVYWYQQSLDQGLQFLIQYYNGEERAKGNILERFSAQQFPDLHSELNLSSLELGDSALYFCASSVTSGGPVTTDTQYFGPGTRLTVL.

This clone appeared a single time. The V call is TRBV2, the J call TRBJ2-2; 9 nucleotides agree with TRBD2. Trimming removed 7 bases from V and 3 bases from J; junction bases left unmatched: 3. CDR1 and CDR2 (germline): SNHLY, FYNNEI. This CDR3 comprises 14 residues. CDR3 coding DNA: TGTGCCAGCACGAGCGGGGGGTACACCGGGGAGCTGTTTTTT. Translation: CASTSGGYTGELFF.

The chain carries TRBV7-3 and TRBJ1-3, with TRBD1 matching over 10 bases. J lost 3 bases, V lost 5 bases, and 4 bases had no gene match. The CDR3 has 15 amino acids. CDR1 is SGHTA and CDR2 is FQGTGA in the germline V gene. In DNA, the CDR3 is TGTGCCAGCAGCCTCGACAGGGGGCTTGGAAACACCATATATTTT. Residues: CASSLDRGLGNTIYF.

The chain combines TRBV5-4 with TRBJ2-7; 7 nucleotides agree with TRBD2. The CDR3 spans 14 residues. V gave up 2 bases and J gave up 2 bases; unmatched junction bases: 4. CDR1 is SGHNT and CDR2 is YYREEE in the germline V gene (reference sequence). In DNA form, the CDR3 reads TGTGCCAGCAGCTTAGCGGGGACCCCCTACGAGCAGTACGTC. Residues: CASSLAGTPYEQYV.

The chain employs TRBV4-2 and TRBJ2-6; tentative D call: TRBD2 (5 bases). The germline gives CDR1 LGHNA, CDR2 YNFKEQ. Trimming took off 0 bases at V and 3 bases at J, with 12 bases between the two ends. The CDR3 has 17 residues. For the CDR3, the DNA is TGTGCCAGCAGCCAAGAGATGGCGGGTGTTGGGGCCAACGTCCTGACTTTC. Protein sequence: CASSQEMAGVGANVLTF.

This clone was seen once. The chain is built from TRBV5-1 and TRBJ2-5; possible D gene TRBD1, 5 bases. Trimming took off 4 bases at V and 3 bases at J, with 22 bases between the two ends. This CDR3 spans 17 amino acids. The germline V gene encodes CDR1 SGHRS and CDR2 YFSETQ. CDR3 DNA: TGCGCCAGCAGCATTGGACACAGGACCATATGGAAAGAGACCCAGTACTTC. It is translated as CASSIGHRTIWKETQYF.

V and J are TRBV11-2 and TRBJ1-1; D perhaps matches TRBD1 (6 bases). V lost 3 bases, J lost 5 bases, and 13 bases lay in between. Germline V gene data show CDR1 as SGHAT and CDR2 as FQNNGV. This CDR3 spans 14 amino acids. The CDR3 protein is CASSLNQGGTEAFF. As DNA, the CDR3 is TGTGCCAGCAGCTTGAACCAAGGGGGTACTGAAGCTTTCTTT. Drawing the rest from reference TRBV11-2 and TRBJ1-1, the complete variable domain is EAGVAQSPRYKIIEKRQSVAFWCNPISGHATLYWYQQILGQGPKLLIQFQNNGVVDDSQLPKDRFSAERLKGVDSTLKIQPAKLEDSAVYLCASSLNQGGTEAFFGQGTRLTVV.

The V and J genes are TRBV6-6 and TRBJ2-3, with D hard to call. This CDR3 contains 12 residues. Germline V gene lookup returns CDR1 MNHNY and CDR2 SVGAGI (reference sequence). The germline V and J ends were trimmed by 4 bases and 6 bases, with 8 bases remaining between them. The chain's CDR3 is CASSLEGDTQYF. CDR3 in DNA: TGTGCCAGCAGTTTGGAAGGGGATACGCAGTATTTT.

This sequence joins TRBV29-1 and TRBJ1-1; D call uncertain. CDR1 and CDR2 (germline): SQVTM, ANQGSEA. Trimming shortened V by 3 bases and J by 1 base, and 6 bases separated the two germline ends. The CDR3 has 12 residues. CDR3 DNA sequence: TGCAGCGTTGAGGAGGGGAACACTGAAGCTTTCTTT. It codes for CSVEEGNTEAFF. Full variable domain (missing parts from reference TRBV29-1 and TRBJ1-1): SAVISQKPSRDICQRGTSLTIQCQVDSQVTMMFWYRQQPGQSLTLIATANQGSEATYESGFVIDKFPISRPNLTFSTLTVSNMSPEDSSIYLCSVEEGNTEAFFGQGTRLTVV.

The chain links TRBV2 to TRBJ1-2; D unclear. The CDR3 is made up of 13 amino acids. V was cut by 1 base and J by 8 bases, with 11 bases left in between. Germline CDR1 SNHLY, CDR2 FYNNEI. CDR3 residues: CASSEGRWLGYTF. The CDR3 DNA is TGTGCCAGCAGTGAAGGGCGCTGGCTCGGCTACACCTTC.

CDR3 sequence reads: CASRSGQGGTDTQYF. The DNA for the CDR3 is TGTGCCAGCAGGTCCGGACAGGGGGGCACAGATACGCAGTATTTT. J is TRBJ2-3 and V is TRBV2; 10 positions match TRBD1. The length of the CDR3 is 15 residues. Looked up from germline, CDR1 is SNHLY and CDR2 is FYNNEI. The trim removed 6 bases at V and 1 base at J, leaving 4 bases unmatched.

The DNA for the CDR3 is TGTGCCAGCAGCTTTGGGGGAGCTAGCACAGATACGCAGTATTTT. Protein: CASSFGGASTDTQYF. The V gene is TRBV11-3, the J gene TRBJ2-3; tentatively, D is TRBD1 or TRBD2 (5 bases each). In germline, CDR1 is SGHNT, CDR2 YENEEA. V lost 3 bases and J lost 0, with 10 bases in between. CDR3 size: 15 residues.

This chain uses TRBV4-1 with TRBJ2-1, with 9 bases aligning to TRBD2. Trimming at V came to 2 bases and at J to 4 bases, leaving 3 bases not matched to a gene. The CDR3 consists of 15 residues. CDR1 and CDR2 from the germline V gene are MGHRA and YSYEKL. The CDR3 DNA follows: TGCGCCAGCAGCCAAAGCGGGAGGTCATACAATGAGCAGTTCTTC. This encodes CASSQSGRSYNEQFF.

This chain uses TRBV30 with TRBJ2-4; the D call may be TRBD1 or TRBD2 (5 bases each). Trimming pared 5 bases from V and 8 bases from J, leaving 13 bases between. The CDR3 is made up of 12 amino acids. The germline gives CDR1 GTSNPN, CDR2 SVGIG (reference sequence). The CDR3 DNA follows: TGTGCCTGGGGGCCGGGGCTGGACATTCAGTACTTC. It yields the protein CAWGPGLDIQYF.

J is TRBJ2-1 and V is TRBV11-2; a weak D match, TRBD2 (6 bases). Germline CDR1 SGHAT, CDR2 FQNNGV. CDR3 length: 15 amino acids. Trimming left V 1 base short and J 2 bases short, with 9 bases between. CDR3 protein: CASSLGWTTYNEQFF. The CDR3 DNA reads as TGTGCCAGCAGCTTAGGATGGACTACCTACAATGAGCAGTTCTTC.

The V call is TRBV13, the J call TRBJ2-3, with D possibly matching TRBD1 (5 bases). V lost 5 bases, J lost 0 bases, and 12 bases lay in between. CDR3 length: 15 residues. Germline assignment: CDR1 PRHDT and CDR2 FYEKMQ (reference sequence). Written as DNA, the CDR3 is TGTGCCAGCAGCCAGACAGATCCTAGCACAGATACGCAGTATTTT. Translation: CASSQTDPSTDTQYF. The variable domain in full, with the rest retrieved from reference TRBV13 and TRBJ2-3, is AAGVIQSPRHLIKEKRETATLKCYPIPRHDTVYWYQQGPGQDPQFLISFYEKMQSDKGSIPDRFSAQQFSDYHSELNMSSLELGDSALYFCASSQTDPSTDTQYFGPGTRLTVL.

This chain uses TRBV5-6 with TRBJ1-1; D is unclear. The CDR3 spans 13 residues. V was pared by 0 bases and J by 4 bases, with 7 bases between. CDR1 and CDR2 (germline): SGHDT, YYEEEE. This CDR3 is CASSLVRATEAFF. CDR3 sequence (DNA): TGTGCCAGCAGCTTGGTGAGGGCCACTGAAGCTTTCTTT.

This clone has a single count. The chain has TRBV11-2 and TRBJ2-5; 9 nucleotides agree with TRBD1. Germline V gives CDR1 SGHAT, CDR2 FQNNGV. Losses at the gene ends were 3 bases for V and 5 bases for J; bases not matched to a gene: 10. The CDR3 contains 16 residues. The CDR3 DNA is TGTGCCAGCAGCTTTGCCGGGACAGGGTTTTTGGAGACCCAGTACTTC. It specifies CASSFAGTGFLETQYF.

The V and J genes are TRBV27 and TRBJ2-1; a weak D match, TRBD1 (5 bases). Germline V gives CDR1 MNHEY, CDR2 SMNVEV (reference sequence). V dropped 0 bases and J dropped 13 bases, with 10 bases sitting between them. CDR3 length equals 12 residues. In nucleotides, the CDR3 is TGTGCCAGCAGTTTATCGGGGCAGCGCCAGTTCTTC. Residues: CASSLSGQRQFF.

This sequence joins TRBV19 and TRBJ2-1; unclear D gene. The germline V gene has CDR1 LNHDA and CDR2 SQIVND (reference sequence). The germline V and J ends were trimmed by 2 bases and 9 bases, with 17 bases remaining between them. The CDR3 totals 15 residues. The CDR3, as DNA: TGTGCCAGTAGTATACCGGCCCCATCGGTGGGTGAGCAGTTCTTC. Its protein product is CASSIPAPSVGEQFF.

The chain uses TRBV12-5 and TRBJ2-1, with D maybe TRBD1 (6 bases). The CDR3 has 13 amino acids. Germline CDR1 reads LGHNT; CDR2 reads FRNRAP. Trimming left V 5 bases short and J 5 bases short, with 10 bases between. The CDR3 DNA reads as TGTGCTAGTGGTCGAGGGGGTAACAATGAGCAGTTCTTC. It yields the protein CASGRGGNNEQFF.

The CDR3 spells CASSLRQANTEAFF. In DNA, the CDR3 is TGTGCCAGCAGTTTAAGACAGGCGAACACTGAAGCTTTCTTT. This chain connects TRBV27 to TRBJ1-1; a possible D gene is TRBD1 (6 bases). Germline V CDR1 and CDR2: MNHEY, SMNVEV (reference sequence). V gave up 2 bases and J gave up 1 base, with 8 bases separating them. The CDR3 totals 14 residues.

The J gene is TRBJ2-1, the V gene TRBV19; TRBD1 matches at 7 bases. The CDR3 has 14 residues. Germline lookup yields CDR1 LNHDA and CDR2 SQIVND (reference sequence). The J segment lost 5 bases and the V segment lost 4 bases, leaving 5 bases of the junction unmatched. The CDR3 spells CASSRVGGHNEQFF. The CDR3, as DNA: TGTGCCAGTAGTAGGGTAGGGGGCCACAATGAGCAGTTCTTC.

The chain combines TRBV9 with TRBJ2-1; D uncertain. The germline V gene encodes CDR1 SGDLS and CDR2 YYNGEE. The V and J ends lost 0 bases and 5 bases respectively, with 9 bases between them. There are 14 residues in the CDR3. The CDR3 loop reads CASSVAQADNEQFF. CDR3 nucleotides: TGTGCCAGCAGCGTAGCTCAGGCCGACAATGAGCAGTTCTTC.

V and J are TRBV6-1 and TRBJ1-1; the D gene is possibly TRBD1 (5 bases). Trimming took 1 base from V and 1 from J, leaving 10 bases between them. CDR3 length: 15 amino acids. Per germline, CDR1 MNHNS and CDR2 SASEGT. CDR3 coding DNA: TGTGCCAGCAGTGAAGTTTTCCAGGGGAACACTGAAGCTTTCTTT. Its protein is CASSEVFQGNTEAFF.